This note documents a single T cell receptor (beta chain) sequence. This record belongs to a study of blood T cell repertoires in COVID-19. Study information: Some COVID-19 samples were acute and others convalescent; all came from the United States, Italy and Spain. T cells, B-cell-depleted T cells, or PBMCs provided the cDNA or gDNA that served as material.

Trimming took off 3 bases at V and 1 base at J, with 6 bases between the two ends. Per the germline V gene, CDR1 is SNHLY and CDR2 is FYNNEI. This CDR3 comprises 13 residues. In the study's own analysis: Amplified reference gene primers provided the basis for estimating nucleated cell counts. The assay was immunoSEQ multiplex PCR, and TCRdb's table has in-frame clones only and misses some. That table furnishes V, J and clone size, whereas the DNA furnished D and trimming. The data show 150,000 to 180,000 clones, about 73% seen once. This chain links TRBV2 with TRBJ1-2, with D possibly TRBD1 on 5 matching bases. This TCR was recovered from a man older than 75 with acute or convalescent COVID-19. The sequenced material came from peripheral blood. This CDR3 is CASSDRVNYGYTF. In nucleotides, the CDR3 is TGTGCCAGCAGTGACAGGGTTAACTATGGCTACACCTTC. The full variable domain, its missing parts supplied by reference TRBV2 and TRBJ1-2, is EPEVTQTPSHQVTQMGQEVILRCVPISNHLYFYWYRQILGQKVEFLVSFYNNEISEKSEIFDDQFSVERPDGSNFTLKIRSTKLEDSAMYFCASSDRVNYGYTFGSGTRLTVV.